This TCR beta chain was documented in a study of T cell responses to AZD1222 COVID-19 vaccine. About the research overall: Pooled samples include second doses given at about 4 or 12 weeks.

The protocol was immunoSEQ multiplex PCR, while the TCRdb copy is restricted to in-frame clones and leaves out a portion. The sample yields just over 60,000 clones, over 70% seen once. CDR3 length equals 14 residues. V was pared by 4 bases and J by 1 base, with 7 bases between. CDR1 MNHEY and CDR2 SVGEGT come from the germline V gene. A single count supports this clone. Its antigen remains unidentified. Whole-study results and caveats: Females outnumbered males among donors, who were mostly white British; clonal diversity was possibly underestimated.

The V and J genes are TRBV6-2 or TRBV6-3 and TRBJ2-2, with D unclear. Sequencing was performed on peripheral blood, taken on day 0 of AZD1222 vaccination. The clonotype comes from an adult in good health. The CDR3 bases are TGTGCCAGCAGTTTTTCCATGAACACCGGGGAGCTGTTTTTT. Its protein product is CASSFSMNTGELFF.